The next 8 T cell receptor beta chains were all read from a single sample in a study of PD-L1 blockade in urothelial cancer. Profiled with immunoSEQ multiplex PCR; TCRdb holds only in-frame clones, not every one. The sample has around 63,000 clones; 80% to 90% are singletons. Time point here: pretreatment peripheral blood. The sequencing used PBMCs, collected around atezolizumab (anti-PD-L1) treatment. These receptors originate from an older man with urothelial cancer.

The chain employs TRBV6-5 and TRBJ2-1; 7 bases align to TRBD1. Germline assignment: CDR1 MNHEY and CDR2 SVGAGI. The CDR3 contains 15 residues. Trimming cost V 10 bases and J 1 base; bases outside gene matches: 10. The CDR3 here is CATEAATGSYNEQFF. Here the CDR3 DNA reads TGTGCCACGGAGGCCGCGACAGGGTCCTACAATGAGCAGTTCTTC.

The chain employs TRBV10-3 and TRBJ2-3; 10 positions agree with TRBD2. V shed 11 bases, J shed 1 base, and the junction held 9 bases outside the gene matches. The length of the CDR3 is 15 residues. The germline gives CDR1 ENHRY, CDR2 SYGVKD. The CDR3 bases are TGTGCCTCTGAAGCGGGAGGGCTGGGCACAGATACGCAGTATTTT. This translates into CASEAGGLGTDTQYF.

The chain recombines TRBV5-1 with TRBJ2-7; D unresolved. Germline values: CDR1 SGHRS, CDR2 YFSETQ. CDR3 size: 15 residues. V was trimmed by 2 bases and J by 5 bases, leaving 17 bases between them. CDR3 DNA: TGCGCCAGCAGCTTAACAGCAGGTACCGTAAACGAGCAGTACTTC. Amino acids: CASSLTAGTVNEQYF.

The rearrangement links TRBV2 to TRBJ1-1, with TRBD1 as a possible D gene (5 bases). Germline assignment: CDR1 SNHLY and CDR2 FYNNEI. Trimming cost V 6 bases and J 8 bases, with 16 bases left between them. The CDR3 runs to 13 residues. CDR3 bases: TGTGCCAGCAGGACACCTCGTCAGGGAGAAGCTTTCTTT. Translated: CASRTPRQGEAFF. The complete variable domain, with remaining parts taken from reference TRBV2 and TRBJ1-1, reads EPEVTQTPSHQVTQMGQEVILRCVPISNHLYFYWYRQILGQKVEFLVSFYNNEISEKSEIFDDQFSVERPDGSNFTLKIRSTKLEDSAMYFCASRTPRQGEAFFGQGTRLTVV.

V is TRBV6-1 and J is TRBJ1-5; no firm D call. The V gene lost 4 bases and the J gene lost 0 bases, with 10 bases spanning the gap. This CDR3 spans 15 amino acids. Per germline, CDR1 MNHNS and CDR2 SASEGT. CDR3 protein: CASSVGGLSNQPQHF. CDR3 DNA: TGTGCCAGCAGTGTCGGCGGGCTTAGCAATCAGCCCCAGCATTTT.

The genes are TRBV19 and TRBJ1-4, with 8 bases matching TRBD1. V was pared by 5 bases and J by 8 bases, with 13 bases of the junction left unmatched. Germline V gene lookup returns CDR1 LNHDA and CDR2 SQIVND (reference sequence). The CDR3 has 16 residues. The CDR3 reads CASSSREDRVIEKLFF. The CDR3 nucleotides are TGTGCCAGTAGTTCCCGAGAGGACAGGGTAATCGAAAAACTGTTTTTT. Based on the CDR3 plus reference TRBV19 and TRBJ1-4, the full variable domain is DGGITQSPKYLFRKEGQNVTLSCEQNLNHDAMYWYRQDPGQGLRLIYYSQIVNDFQKGDIAEGYSVSREKKESFPLTVTSAQKNPTAFYLCASSSREDRVIEKLFFGSGTQLSVL.

CDR3 bases: TGTGCCAGCAGCTTAGGGGCCGCCGGACAGGAGCAGTATTTT. It yields the protein CASSLGAAGQEQYF. The V call is TRBV11-3, the J call TRBJ2-3; TRBD1 matches at 7 bases. V was clipped by 1 base and J by 11 bases; unmatched bases: 9. The CDR3 totals 14 residues. The germline gives CDR1 SGHNT, CDR2 YENEEA.

This chain connects TRBV7-9 to TRBJ2-5; no clear D. This CDR3 contains 13 residues. The germline V gene has CDR1 SEHNR and CDR2 FQNEAQ (reference sequence). The V and J ends lost 2 bases and 4 bases respectively, with 8 bases between them. CDR3 bases: TGTGCCAGCAGCTTAATGGCCGCAGAGACCCAGTACTTC. Encoded protein: CASSLMAAETQYF. The entire variable domain, with the rest obtained from reference TRBV7-9 and TRBJ2-5, is as follows: DTGVSQNPRHKITKRGQNVTFRCDPISEHNRLYWYRQTLGQGPEFLTYFQNEAQLEKSRLLSDRFSAERPKGSFSTLEIQRTEQGDSAMYLCASSLMAAETQYFGPGTRLLVL.